This T cell receptor beta chain is drawn from a study of blood T cells in healthy people across ages. The CDR3 runs to 12 residues. Germline CDR1 SGHDT, CDR2 YYEEEE. Comment on this clonotype: The junction shows a germline mismatch at one end, possibly a read error.

With a J-beta primer mix and a sample-barcoded 5' primer, a second PCR ran about 7 to 12 cycles. MiXCR, applied by TCRdb to the 5' RACE reads, yields one record per CDR3 protein. The table shows about 1.6 million distinct CDR3 sequences, with about 35% occurring only once. The draw of peripheral blood yielded about 9.4 milliliters from each donor. Isolation of PBMCs gave at least 7 million cells per sample. The receptor was isolated from a woman aged 25 to 39 in good health. Sequenced: blood. The chain links TRBV5-6 to TRBJ2-1, with no clear D. CDR3 coding DNA: TGTACCAGCAGCTTGGCTTACAATGAGCAGTTCTTC. Protein sequence: CTSSLAYNEQFF.